Listed below are T cell receptor beta chains from one sample, sequenced in a study of control samples from healthy donors and cancer patients. Sequencing was performed with immunoSEQ multiplex PCR; in TCRdb, only in-frame clones are kept and a portion is missing. The sample lists about 83,000 clones, roughly 91% occurring once. Material: blood. The receptors here all came from a man aged 30 to 45 in good health. The CDR3 runs from the conserved cysteine through the conserved F or W.

v_call cdr3_aa
TRBV29-1 CSVERQGKEDGYTF
TRBV24-1 CATSDPNDRGGSDTQYF
TRBV6-5 CASSFLSDQPQHF
TRBV5-8 CASSLPGLAANTGELFF
TRBV11-3 CASSSRTSGGRYNEQFF
TRBV6-2/TRBV6-3 CASSYSGLDHTDTQYF
TRBV19 CASSGQGASYNSPLHF
TRBV3-1/TRBV3-2 CASSHGTERWDWGYTF
TRBV4-1 CASSHTDRGSGNTIYF
TRBV5-4 CASSPITANVLTF
TRBV18 CASSTAGTVTGELFF
TRBV7-9 CASSLGPRKAFTNTEAFF
TRBV5-6 CASSLGGLAGPQFF
TRBV9 CASSVGDRVGNYGYTF
TRBV7-3 CASSLWGTSIEQFF
TRBV11-2 CASSLGELQYF
TRBV27 CASNPSGGIHNEQFF
TRBV19 CASSPGTNMFAYGYTF
TRBV9 CASSAASPNYGYTF
TRBV7-9 CASSRLAGHPHNEQFF
TRBV6-4 CASSPSPGGLLSGAFF
TRBV7-2 CASSLFVRNTEAFF
TRBV7-9 CASSGLAEDTQYF
TRBV6-5 CASSYSKRGPYEQYF
TRBV11-2 CASSFERGEQYF
TRBV9 CASSVDVTGRRSPLHF
TRBV4-2 CASSQARGTYEQYF
TRBV30 CAWSRQGALYEQYF
TRBV14 CASSPTSGRHYNEQFF
TRBV14 CASSEGGGWPNEKLFF
TRBV2 CASNGADTQYF
TRBV19 CASSTNTRGGGNQPQHF
TRBV7-3 CASSLGRDYEQYF